This TCR beta chain was retrieved from a study of shared clonotypes between healthy human individuals. Turning to the study itself: The cohort comprised a couple of women and a few men. Their ages spanned 18 to 49 years.

Germline V CDR1 and CDR2: SGHDT, YYEEEE. The CDR3 is 16 residues long. Trimming cost V 0 bases and J 0 bases, with 9 bases left between them. CD8 cells classed as naive were CD45RO-negative and positively selected for CCR7, excluding terminally differentiated effector memory CD45RA+ cells. Profiled with immunoSEQ multiplex PCR; TCRdb holds only in-frame clones, not every one. The table includes millions of clones, roughly 94% detected once. Study-level results: The diversity represented, both genetic and in exposure history, was limited by few donors.

With respect to this clone: What it binds is not known.

V is TRBV5-6 and J is TRBJ1-4, with D unclear. The specimen sequenced was naive CD8+ T cells sorted from blood. The TCR was taken from a man aged 18 to 35 in good health. DNA of the CDR3: TGTGCCAGCAGCTTGGGAACGGGTGCAACTAATGAAAAACTGTTTTTT. Its translation is CASSLGTGATNEKLFF.